This T cell receptor beta chain was recovered during a study of shared clonotypes between healthy human individuals. Whole-study findings and limits: Richness estimates generally favored naive over memory subsets.

To note about this clone: Antigen: not known.

The CDR3 consists of 14 residues. V was shortened by 6 bases and J by 2 bases, with 14 bases between the two germline ends. The germline gives CDR1 KGHSH, CDR2 LQKENI. Division of CD4+ cells produced a CD45RA+ naive subset and a CD45RA-negative memory subset. Method: immunoSEQ multiplex PCR; TCRdb's copy keeps in-frame clones and lacks some. The data show fewer than 1.8 million clones, 98% seen once. This receptor was obtained from a man aged 25-40 years in good health. The sequencing input was naive CD4+ T cells sorted from blood. This sample's subset: CD45RA+ positively selected. The gene calls are TRBV18 and TRBJ2-7, with unresolved D. The CDR3 DNA reads as TGTGCCAGCTCGCCCGACCGGTCCGCCTACGAGCAGTACTTC. This codes for CASSPDRSAYEQYF.